This entry concerns a single T cell receptor (beta chain). The antigen is not known. Germline CDR1 and CDR2: MDHEN and SYDVKM. CDR3 length: 15 residues. After removal of 5 bases from V and 6 bases from J, the junction contained 10 bases not matched to a gene. The data belong to a study of T cell responses to AZD1222 COVID-19 vaccine. Whole-study findings and limits: Regions 160-218 and 743-854 dominated among vaccine-associated CD4 TCRs spanning spike.

The protocol was immunoSEQ multiplex PCR, while the TCRdb copy is restricted to in-frame clones and leaves out a portion. The table includes 150,000 or so clones, 70% to 90% detected once. The sequenced sample was peripheral blood, obtained on day 0 of AZD1222 vaccination. The TCR originated in an adult in good health. The rearrangement uses TRBV28 and TRBJ1-5, with 7 bases that match TRBD1. The CDR3 coding sequence is TGTGCCAGCAGTCTGGGACAGACCGTGGTTCAGCCCCAGCATTTT. This codes for CASSLGQTVVQPQHF.